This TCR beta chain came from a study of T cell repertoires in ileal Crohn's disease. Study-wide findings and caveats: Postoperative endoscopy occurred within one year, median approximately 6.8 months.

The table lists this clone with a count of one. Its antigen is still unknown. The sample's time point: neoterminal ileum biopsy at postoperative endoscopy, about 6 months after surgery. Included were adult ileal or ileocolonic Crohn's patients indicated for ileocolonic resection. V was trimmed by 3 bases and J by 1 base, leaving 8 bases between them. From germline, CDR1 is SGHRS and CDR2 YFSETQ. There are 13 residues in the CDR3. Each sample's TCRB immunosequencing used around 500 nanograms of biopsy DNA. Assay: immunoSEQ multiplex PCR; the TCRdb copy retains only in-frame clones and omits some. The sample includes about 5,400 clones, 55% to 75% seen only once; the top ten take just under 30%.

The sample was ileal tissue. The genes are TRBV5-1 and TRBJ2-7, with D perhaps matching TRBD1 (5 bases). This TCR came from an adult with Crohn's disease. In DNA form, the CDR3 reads TGCGCCAGCAGCTCCAGGGTGTCCTACGAGCAGTACTTC. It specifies CASSSRVSYEQYF.